This TCR beta chain was profiled in a study of blood T cell repertoires in COVID-19. V dropped 5 bases and J dropped 6; count of bases not matched to a gene: 6. CDR3 length equals 14 residues. Per germline, CDR1 PRHDT and CDR2 FYEKMQ (reference sequence). The study drew participants aged about 18 to 95 years from approximately 25 US areas. The protocol was immunoSEQ multiplex PCR, while the TCRdb copy is restricted to in-frame clones and leaves out a portion. The table shows about 210,000 clones, with roughly 84% occurring only once. Sequenced material: PBMCs or T cells enriched from blood (not recorded which). This TCR was recovered from a man aged 30 to 45 in a cohort exposed to, infected with or recovered from COVID-19 (not recorded which). The chain links TRBV13 to TRBJ1-2; TRBD1 matches 10 bases. The chain's CDR3 is CASSPIGTGDGYTF. Written as DNA, the CDR3 is TGTGCCAGCAGCCCCATCGGGACAGGGGATGGCTACACCTTC.